The clone carrying this TCR beta chain came up a few times. The antigen remains unidentified. Relative to the germline gene, one junction end is altered; a read error may explain this. TCRdb called the reads again in MiXCR, with one record for every CDR3 protein. This sample carries 500,000 to 600,000 distinct CDR3 sequences, 16% of them seen once, and the ten largest clones take 20% to 30%. These data come from a study of T cell repertoires in cytomegalovirus infection. Study at large: Public TCR beta signatures were indicative of both CMV infection and a matching HLA type.

This CDR3 is built from 14 residues. The germline V gene has CDR1 MGHRA and CDR2 YSYEKL. Study-level findings and limits: Cumulated frequencies of public TCR beta families served to identify carriers of CMV plus the relevant HLA. In two of eight donors, the top clonotype was HLA-C-restricted CMV-specific.

This rearrangement joins TRBV4-1 to TRBJ1-3; D is uncertain. This TCR was recovered from a human donor in good health (CMV status not recorded). Some clones in this sample may be carry-over from other donors' samples. The material sequenced was CD8+ T cells from PBMCs. The CDR3 bases are TGTGCCAGCAGCCTTAGGGTACAAGGAAACACCATATATTTT. As protein: CASSLRVQGNTIYF.